What follows describes a single T cell receptor (beta chain). As yet, its antigen is unknown. Profiled with immunoSEQ multiplex PCR; TCRdb holds only in-frame clones, not every one. The top ten clones hold 15% to 20% of a sample with about 14,000 clones, roughly 82% of them seen once. There are 12 residues in the CDR3. Trimming removed 2 bases at V and 8 bases at J, with 6 bases between. Per germline, CDR1 LNHDA and CDR2 SQIVND (reference sequence). This specimen comes from a study of tumor-infiltrating lymphocytes in localized non-small cell lung cancer. General study points: Compared with uninvolved lung, tumors showed higher T cell infiltration by TCRbeta sequencing. Tumor T-cell fraction was not associated with recurrence-free survival.

The receptor was isolated from a human donor with non-small cell lung cancer. V and J are TRBV19 and TRBJ1-4; D gene uncertain. Sequenced input: lung tumor tissue. CDR3 in amino acids: CASSIRGEKLFF. CDR3 coding DNA: TGTGCCAGTAGTATAAGAGGAGAAAAACTGTTTTTT.